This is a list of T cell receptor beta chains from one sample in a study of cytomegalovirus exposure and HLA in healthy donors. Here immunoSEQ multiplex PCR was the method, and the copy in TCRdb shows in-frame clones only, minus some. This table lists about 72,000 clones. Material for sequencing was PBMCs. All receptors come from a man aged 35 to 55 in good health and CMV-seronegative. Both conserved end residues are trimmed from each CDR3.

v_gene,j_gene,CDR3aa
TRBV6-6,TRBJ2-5,ASSYPDSRETQY
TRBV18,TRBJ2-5,ASSANRGPGETQY
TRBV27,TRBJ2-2,ASSFRGQGLRNTGELF
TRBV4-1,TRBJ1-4,ASSQDALGAGSGKLF
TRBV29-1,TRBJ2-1,SVEYGQGDNEQF
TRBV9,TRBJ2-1,ASSAKSAGLAGLGEQF
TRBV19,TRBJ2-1,ASSILAGGPDEQF
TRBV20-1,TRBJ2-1,SAGRNEQF
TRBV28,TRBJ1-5,ASSFGDSNQPQH
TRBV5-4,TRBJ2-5,ASSVRDSQETQY
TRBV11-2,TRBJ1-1,ASSLDGRGAETEAF
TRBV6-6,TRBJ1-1,ASSTTGVGTEAF
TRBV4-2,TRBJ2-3,ASSFPAGVGGDTQY
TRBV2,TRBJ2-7,ASSDPGGGTSYEQY
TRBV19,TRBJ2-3,ATKGGLSSTDTQY
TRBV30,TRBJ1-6,AWSERDRGHSPLH
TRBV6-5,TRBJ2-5,ASRPGTSGYETQY